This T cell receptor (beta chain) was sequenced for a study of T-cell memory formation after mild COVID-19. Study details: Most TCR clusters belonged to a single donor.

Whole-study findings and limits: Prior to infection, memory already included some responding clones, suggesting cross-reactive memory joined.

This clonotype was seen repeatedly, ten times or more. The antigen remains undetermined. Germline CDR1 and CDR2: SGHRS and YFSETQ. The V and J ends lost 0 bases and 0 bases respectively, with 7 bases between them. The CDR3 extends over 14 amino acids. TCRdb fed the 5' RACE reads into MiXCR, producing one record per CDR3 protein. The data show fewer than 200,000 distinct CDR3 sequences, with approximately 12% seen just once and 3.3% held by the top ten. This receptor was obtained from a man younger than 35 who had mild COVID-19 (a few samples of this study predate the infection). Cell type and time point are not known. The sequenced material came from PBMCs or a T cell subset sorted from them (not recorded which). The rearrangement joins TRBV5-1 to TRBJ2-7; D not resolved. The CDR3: CASSLDPSSYEQYF. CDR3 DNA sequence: TGCGCCAGCAGCTTGGACCCGAGCTCCTACGAGCAGTACTTC. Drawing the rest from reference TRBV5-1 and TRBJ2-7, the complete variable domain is KAGVTQTPRYLIKTRGQQVTLSCSPISGHRSVSWYQQTPGQGLQFLFEYFSETQRNKGNFPGRFSGRQFSNSRSEMNVSTLELGDSALYLCASSLDPSSYEQYFGPGTRLTVT.